This T cell receptor (beta chain) is from a study of cytomegalovirus exposure and HLA in healthy donors. Study-wide findings and caveats: There were some public TCRs occurring in many donors, but most TCR sequences were rare. Among donors in an Asian-associated ancestry cluster, a later analysis reportedly found fewer N-insertions than the roughly 680-donor mean.

Primers for the PCR totalled 60 Vbeta and 13 Jbeta. Some clones are missing from TCRdb's copy, which holds only in-frame ones; the method was immunoSEQ multiplex PCR. This sample carries approximately 150,000 clones, 77% of them seen once, and the ten largest clones take 1.5% to 2%. The CDR3 runs to 15 residues. V lost 5 bases and J lost 1; bases outside the gene matches: 9. About this clone itself: Antigen unknown.

The J gene is TRBJ2-7, the V gene TRBV5-3, with 7 bases that match TRBD2. TRBV5-3 is filed as an ORF, its function uncertain. The receptor was derived from a woman in her 30s in good health and CMV-seronegative. Sequenced sample: PBMCs. The CDR3 coding sequence is TGTGCCAGAAGGCTGACTAGCCCGTTTTCCTACGAGCAGTACTTC. Translated, it gives CARRLTSPFSYEQYF.